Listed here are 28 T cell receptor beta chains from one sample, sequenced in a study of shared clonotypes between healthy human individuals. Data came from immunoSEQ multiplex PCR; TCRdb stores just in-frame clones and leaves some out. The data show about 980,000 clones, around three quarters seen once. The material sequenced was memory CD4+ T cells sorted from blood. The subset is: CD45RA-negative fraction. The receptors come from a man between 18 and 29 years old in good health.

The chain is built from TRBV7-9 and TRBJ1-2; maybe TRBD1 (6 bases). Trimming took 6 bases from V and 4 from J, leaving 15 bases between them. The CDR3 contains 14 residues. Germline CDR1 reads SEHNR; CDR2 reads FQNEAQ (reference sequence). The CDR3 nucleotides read TGTGCCAGCAGTCCCGATACAGGGACCTATGGCTACACCTTC. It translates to CASSPDTGTYGYTF.

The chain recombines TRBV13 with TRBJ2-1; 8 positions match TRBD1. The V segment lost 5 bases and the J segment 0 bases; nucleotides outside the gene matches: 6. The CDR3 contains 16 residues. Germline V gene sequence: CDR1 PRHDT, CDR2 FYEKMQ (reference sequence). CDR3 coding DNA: TGTGCCAGCAGCCAGGACAGGGATCCCTCCTACAATGAGCAGTTCTTC. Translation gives CASSQDRDPSYNEQFF.

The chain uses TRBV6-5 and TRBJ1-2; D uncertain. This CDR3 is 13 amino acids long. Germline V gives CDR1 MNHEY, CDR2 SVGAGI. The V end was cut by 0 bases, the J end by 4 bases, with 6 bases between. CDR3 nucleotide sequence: TGTGCCAGCAGTTACTCGCGGTCCTATGGCTACACCTTC. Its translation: CASSYSRSYGYTF.

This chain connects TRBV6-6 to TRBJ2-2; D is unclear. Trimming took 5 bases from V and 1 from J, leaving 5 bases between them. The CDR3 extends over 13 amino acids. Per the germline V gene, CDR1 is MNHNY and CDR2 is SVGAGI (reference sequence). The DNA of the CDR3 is TGTGCCAGCAGTCTTAGGAACACCGGGGAGCTGTTTTTT. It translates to CASSLRNTGELFF.

This CDR3 is CASSFSGTVPDTQYF. CDR3 nucleotides: TGTGCCAGCAGCTTTAGCGGGACCGTTCCAGATACGCAGTATTTT. The V and J genes are TRBV9 and TRBJ2-3; 8 nucleotides line up with TRBD2. This CDR3 spans 15 amino acids. Trimming took 4 bases from V and 4 from J; bases not matched to a gene: 8. Germline values: CDR1 SGDLS, CDR2 YYNGEE.

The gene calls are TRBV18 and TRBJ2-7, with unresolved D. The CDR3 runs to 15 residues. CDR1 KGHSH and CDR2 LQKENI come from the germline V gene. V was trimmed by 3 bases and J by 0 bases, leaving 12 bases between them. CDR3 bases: TGTGCCAGCTCACCCTCGTCTACGGGCTCCTACGAGCAGTACTTC. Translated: CASSPSSTGSYEQYF.

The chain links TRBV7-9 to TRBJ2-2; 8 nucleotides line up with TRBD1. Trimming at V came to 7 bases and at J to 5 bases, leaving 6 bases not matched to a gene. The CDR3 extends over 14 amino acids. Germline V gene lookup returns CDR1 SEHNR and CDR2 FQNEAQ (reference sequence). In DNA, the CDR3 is TGTGCCAGCACCTCCAGGGGGCAGACCGGGGAGCTGTTTTTT. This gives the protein CASTSRGQTGELFF.

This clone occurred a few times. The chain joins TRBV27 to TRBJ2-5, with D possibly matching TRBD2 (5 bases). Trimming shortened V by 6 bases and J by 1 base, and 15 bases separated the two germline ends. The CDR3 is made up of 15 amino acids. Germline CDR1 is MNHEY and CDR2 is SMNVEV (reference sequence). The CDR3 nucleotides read TGTGCCAGCAGACCCATCGGGGAGAGCCAAGAGACCCAGTACTTC. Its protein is CASRPIGESQETQYF.

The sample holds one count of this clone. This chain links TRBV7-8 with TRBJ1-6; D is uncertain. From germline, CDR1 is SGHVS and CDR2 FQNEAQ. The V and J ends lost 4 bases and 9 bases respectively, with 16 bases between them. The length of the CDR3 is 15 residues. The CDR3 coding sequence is TGTGCCAGCAGCTCTCGAGGACTCGGTGGTTCACCCCTCCACTTT. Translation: CASSSRGLGGSPLHF.

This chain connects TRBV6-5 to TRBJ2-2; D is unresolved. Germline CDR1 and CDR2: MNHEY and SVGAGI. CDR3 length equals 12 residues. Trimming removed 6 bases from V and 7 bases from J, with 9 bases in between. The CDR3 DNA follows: TGTGCCAGCAGACCACAAAGCGGGGAGCTGTTTTTT. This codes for CASRPQSGELFF.

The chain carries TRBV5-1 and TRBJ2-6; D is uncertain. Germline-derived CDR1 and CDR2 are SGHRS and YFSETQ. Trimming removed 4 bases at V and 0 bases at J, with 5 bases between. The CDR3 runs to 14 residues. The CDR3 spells CASSRNSGANVLTF. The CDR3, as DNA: TGCGCCAGCAGCCGGAACTCTGGGGCCAACGTCCTGACTTTC.

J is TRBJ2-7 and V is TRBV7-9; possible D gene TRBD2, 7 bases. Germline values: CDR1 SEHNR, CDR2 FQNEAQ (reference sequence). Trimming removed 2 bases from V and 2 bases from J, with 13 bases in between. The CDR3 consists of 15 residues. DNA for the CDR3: TGTGCCAGCAGCTTAATGGCGGGGGCAACCTACGAGCAGTACTTC. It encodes CASSLMAGATYEQYF. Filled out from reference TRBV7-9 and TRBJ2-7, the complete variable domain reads DTGVSQNPRHKITKRGQNVTFRCDPISEHNRLYWYRQTLGQGPEFLTYFQNEAQLEKSRLLSDRFSAERPKGSFSTLEIQRTEQGDSAMYLCASSLMAGATYEQYFGPGTRLTVT.

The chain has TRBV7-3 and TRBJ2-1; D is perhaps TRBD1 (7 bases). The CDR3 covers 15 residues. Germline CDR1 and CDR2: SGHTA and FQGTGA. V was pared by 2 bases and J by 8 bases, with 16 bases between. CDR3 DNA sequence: TGTGCCAGCAGCTTAGGAGGGGGCATGGATCATGAGCAGTTCTTC. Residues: CASSLGGGMDHEQFF.

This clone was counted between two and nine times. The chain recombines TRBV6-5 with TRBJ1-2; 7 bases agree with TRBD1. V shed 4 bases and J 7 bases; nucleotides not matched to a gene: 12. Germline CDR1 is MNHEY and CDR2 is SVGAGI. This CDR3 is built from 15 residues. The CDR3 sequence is CASSFTLGGASGYTF. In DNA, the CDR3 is TGTGCCAGCAGTTTCACCCTAGGGGGCGCGAGTGGCTACACCTTC.

For the CDR3, the DNA is TGTGCCAGCAGCGTAGGCCCAGGGGATTCACCCCTCCACTTT. This codes for CASSVGPGDSPLHF. The V and J genes are TRBV9 and TRBJ1-6; TRBD1 is a possible D gene (6 bases). This CDR3 contains 14 residues. V lost 0 bases, J lost 8 bases, and 9 bases lay in between. Germline V gives CDR1 SGDLS, CDR2 YYNGEE. Supplemented by reference TRBV9 and TRBJ1-6, the full variable domain reads DSGVTQTPKHLITATGQRVTLRCSPRSGDLSVYWYQQSLDQGLQFLIQYYNGEERAKGNILERFSAQQFPDLHSELNLSSLELGDSALYFCASSVGPGDSPLHFGNGTRLTVT.

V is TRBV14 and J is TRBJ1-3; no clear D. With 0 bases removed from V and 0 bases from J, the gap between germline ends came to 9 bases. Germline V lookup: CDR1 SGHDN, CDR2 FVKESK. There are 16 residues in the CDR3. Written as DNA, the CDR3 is TGTGCCAGCAGCCAAGATCTGGGGAGCTCTGGAAACACCATATATTTT. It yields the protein CASSQDLGSSGNTIYF.

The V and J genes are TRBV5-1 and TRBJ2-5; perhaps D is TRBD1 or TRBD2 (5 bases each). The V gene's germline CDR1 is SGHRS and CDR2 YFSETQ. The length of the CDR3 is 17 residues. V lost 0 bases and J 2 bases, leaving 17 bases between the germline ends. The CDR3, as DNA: TGCGCCAGCAGCTTGGGGAACAGACCCGGGGCACAAGAGACCCAGTACTTC. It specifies CASSLGNRPGAQETQYF.

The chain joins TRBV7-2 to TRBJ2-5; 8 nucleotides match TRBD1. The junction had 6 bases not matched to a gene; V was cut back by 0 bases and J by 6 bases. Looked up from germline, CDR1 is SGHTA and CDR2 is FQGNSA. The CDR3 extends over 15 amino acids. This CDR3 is CASSLAAGQGQTQYF. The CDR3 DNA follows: TGTGCCAGCAGCTTAGCCGCCGGACAGGGACAGACCCAGTACTTC.

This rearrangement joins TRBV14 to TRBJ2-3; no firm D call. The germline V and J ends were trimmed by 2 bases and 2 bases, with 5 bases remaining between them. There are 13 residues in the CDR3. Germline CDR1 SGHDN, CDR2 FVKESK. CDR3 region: CASSQTFTDTQYF. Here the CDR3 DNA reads TGTGCCAGCAGCCAAACGTTCACAGATACGCAGTATTTT.

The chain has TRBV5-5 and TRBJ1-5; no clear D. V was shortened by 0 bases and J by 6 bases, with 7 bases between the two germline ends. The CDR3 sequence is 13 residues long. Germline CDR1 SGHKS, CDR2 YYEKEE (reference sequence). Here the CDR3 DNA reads TGTGCCAGCAGCTTGGGAGTGACTCAGCCCCAGCATTTT. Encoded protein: CASSLGVTQPQHF.

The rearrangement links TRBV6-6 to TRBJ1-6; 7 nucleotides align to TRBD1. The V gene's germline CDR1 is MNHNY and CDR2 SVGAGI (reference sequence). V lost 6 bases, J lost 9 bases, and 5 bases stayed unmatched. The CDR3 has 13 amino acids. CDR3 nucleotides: TGTGCCAGCAGCAGGGGGGAGTCTTCACCCCTCCACTTT. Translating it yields CASSRGESSPLHF.

The CDR3 DNA reads as TGTGCCAGCAGCTTGGCCGCCGGGGGCGCAAAGAACACTGAAGCTTTCTTT. Translation gives CASSLAAGGAKNTEAFF. The chain joins TRBV5-6 to TRBJ1-1; TRBD1 might be the D (6 bases). Between the trimmed V and J ends, which lost 0 bases and 1 base, there was a span of 16 bases. This CDR3 is built from 17 residues. Per germline, CDR1 SGHDT and CDR2 YYEEEE.

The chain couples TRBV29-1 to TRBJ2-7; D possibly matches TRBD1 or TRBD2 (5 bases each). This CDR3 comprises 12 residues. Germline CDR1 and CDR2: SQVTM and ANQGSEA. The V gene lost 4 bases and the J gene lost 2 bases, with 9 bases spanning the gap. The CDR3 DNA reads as TGCAGCGTTGGGGACGTAACCTACGAGCAGTACTTC. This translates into CSVGDVTYEQYF.

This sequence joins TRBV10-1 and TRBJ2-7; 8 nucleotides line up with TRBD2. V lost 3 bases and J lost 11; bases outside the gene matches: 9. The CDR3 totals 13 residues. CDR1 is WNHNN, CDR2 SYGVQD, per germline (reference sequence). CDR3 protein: CASSEGLGLEEYF. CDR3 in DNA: TGCGCCAGCAGTGAAGGTTTGGGACTAGAGGAGTACTTC.

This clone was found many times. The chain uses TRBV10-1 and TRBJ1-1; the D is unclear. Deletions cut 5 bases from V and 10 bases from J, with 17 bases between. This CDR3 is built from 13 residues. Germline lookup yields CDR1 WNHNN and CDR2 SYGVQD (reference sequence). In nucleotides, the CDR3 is TGCGCCAGCAGTTCGGGTTTCGGGGTGAGAGCTTTCTTT. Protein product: CASSSGFGVRAFF.

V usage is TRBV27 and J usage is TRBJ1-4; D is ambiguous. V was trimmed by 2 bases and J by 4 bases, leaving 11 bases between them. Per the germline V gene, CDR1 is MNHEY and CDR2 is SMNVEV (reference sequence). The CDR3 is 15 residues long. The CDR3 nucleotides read TGTGCCAGCAGTTTAGGGCAGGCAAATAATGAAAAACTGTTTTTT. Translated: CASSLGQANNEKLFF.

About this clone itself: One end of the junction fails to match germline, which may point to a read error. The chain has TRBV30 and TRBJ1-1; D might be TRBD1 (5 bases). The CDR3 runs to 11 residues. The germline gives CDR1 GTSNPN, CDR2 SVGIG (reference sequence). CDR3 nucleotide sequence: TGTGCCTGGAGTTTCCGGGACCTCCTAATCTTT. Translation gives CAWSFRDLLIF.

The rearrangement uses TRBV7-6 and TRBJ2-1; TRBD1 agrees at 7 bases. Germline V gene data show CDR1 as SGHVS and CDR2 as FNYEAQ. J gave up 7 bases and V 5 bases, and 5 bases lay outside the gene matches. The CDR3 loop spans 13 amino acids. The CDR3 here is CASSTQGVNEQFF. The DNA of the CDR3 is TGTGCCAGCAGCACCCAGGGGGTGAATGAGCAGTTCTTC. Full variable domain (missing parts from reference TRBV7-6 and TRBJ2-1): GAGVSQSPRYKVTKRGQDVALRCDPISGHVSLYWYRQALGQGPEFLTYFNYEAQQDKSGLPNDRFSAERPEGSISTLTIQRTEQRDSAMYRCASSTQGVNEQFFGPGTRLTVL.